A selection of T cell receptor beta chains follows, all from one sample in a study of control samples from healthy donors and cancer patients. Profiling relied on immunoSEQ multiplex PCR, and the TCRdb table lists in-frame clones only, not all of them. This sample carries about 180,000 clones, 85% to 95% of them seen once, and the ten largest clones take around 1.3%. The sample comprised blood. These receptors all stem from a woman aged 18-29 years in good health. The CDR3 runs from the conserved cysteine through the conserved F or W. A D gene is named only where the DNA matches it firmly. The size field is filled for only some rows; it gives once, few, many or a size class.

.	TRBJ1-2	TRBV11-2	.	CASSLGGGGYGYTF	TGTGCCAGCAGCTTAGGCGGAGGGGGCTATGGCTACACCTTC
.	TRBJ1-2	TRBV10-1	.	CASSESRTGYGYTF	TGCGCCAGCAGTGAGTCCCGGACGGGCTATGGCTACACCTTC
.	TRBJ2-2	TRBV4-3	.	CASSQGLRSNTGELFF	TGCGCCAGCAGCCAAGGACTCCGATCGAACACCGGGGAGCTGTTTTTT
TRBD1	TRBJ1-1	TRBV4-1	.	CASSQGQGRGSTEAFF	TGCGCCAGCAGCCAAGGACAGGGGCGAGGGAGCACTGAAGCTTTCTTT
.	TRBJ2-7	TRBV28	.	CASPGRGSSYEQYF	TGTGCCAGCCCTGGGAGGGGGTCTTCCTACGAGCAGTACTTC
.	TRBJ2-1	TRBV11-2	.	CASSLVGIRSIQFF	TGTGCCAGCAGCTTAGTAGGGATTAGGTCCATCCAGTTCTTC
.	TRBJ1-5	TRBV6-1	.	CASSEVSNQPQHF	TGTGCCAGCAGTGAAGTATCCAATCAGCCCCAGCATTTT
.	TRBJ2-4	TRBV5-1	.	CASSSDATPAKNIQYF	TGCGCCAGCAGCTCGGACGCCACCCCAGCCAAAAACATTCAGTACTTC
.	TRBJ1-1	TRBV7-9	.	CASHLNTEAFF	TGTGCCAGCCACTTGAACACTGAAGCTTTCTTT
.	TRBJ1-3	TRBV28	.	CASTALWGVLSGNTIYF	TGTGCCAGCACCGCCCTGTGGGGGGTCCTCTCTGGAAACACCATATATTTT
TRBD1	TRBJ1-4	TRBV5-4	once	CASSLKTGGVEKLFF	TGTGCCAGCAGCTTGAAGACAGGGGGCGTTGAAAAACTGTTTTTT
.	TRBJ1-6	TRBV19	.	CASSTRQASPLHF	TGTGCCAGTAGTACCCGACAGGCTTCACCCCTCCACTTT
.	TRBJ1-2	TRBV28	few	CASSDSGYTF	TGTGCCAGCAGTGACAGTGGCTACACCTTC
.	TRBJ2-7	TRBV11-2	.	CASSLGQSPEQYF	TGTGCCAGCAGCCTGGGGCAGTCCCCCGAGCAGTACTTC
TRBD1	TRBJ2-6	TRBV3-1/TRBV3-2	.	CASSQPSRGHPPGANVLTF	TGTGCCAGCAGCCAACCCTCCAGGGGGCATCCCCCTGGGGCCAACGTCCTGACTTTC
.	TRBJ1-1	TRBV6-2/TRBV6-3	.	CASSYGGGEAFF	TGTGCCAGCAGTTACGGAGGGGGGGAAGCTTTCTTT
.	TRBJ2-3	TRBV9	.	CASSVGGGLPYTDTQYF	TGTGCCAGCAGCGTAGGGGGGGGCCTTCCGTACACAGATACGCAGTATTTT
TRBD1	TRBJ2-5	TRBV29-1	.	CSVEQGTGGVFSYQETQYF	TGCAGCGTTGAACAGGGGACAGGAGGCGTTTTCTCGTACCAAGAGACCCAGTACTTC
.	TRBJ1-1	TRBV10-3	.	CAISGTSMNTEAFF	TGTGCCATCAGTGGTACTTCTATGAACACTGAAGCTTTCTTT
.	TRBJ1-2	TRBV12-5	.	CASGLNGAHYGYTF	TGTGCTAGTGGTTTGAACGGCGCCCACTATGGCTACACCTTC
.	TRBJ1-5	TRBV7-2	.	CASSGDDRPGQPQHF	TGTGCCAGCAGCGGAGACGACAGACCGGGACAGCCCCAGCATTTT
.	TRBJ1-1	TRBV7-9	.	CASSLVGGDEGPEAFF	TGTGCCAGCAGCTTAGTCGGCGGAGATGAAGGACCTGAAGCTTTCTTT
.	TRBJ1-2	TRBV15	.	CATSIATGSYGYTF	TGTGCCACCAGCATCGCTACAGGGTCCTATGGCTACACCTTC
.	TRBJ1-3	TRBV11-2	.	CASSAPRAGAGSGNTIYF	TGTGCCAGCAGCGCCCCCCGGGCCGGGGCCGGCTCTGGAAACACCATATATTTT
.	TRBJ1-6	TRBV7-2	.	CASSLGPNSYNSPLHF	TGTGCCAGCAGCTTAGGACCGAACTCCTATAATTCACCCCTCCACTTT
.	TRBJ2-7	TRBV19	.	CASSMGLEDEQYF	TGTGCCAGTAGTATGGGCCTAGAGGACGAGCAGTACTTC
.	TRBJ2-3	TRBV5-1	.	CASSLASPTDTQYF	TGCGCCAGCAGCTTGGCCAGTCCCACAGATACGCAGTATTTT
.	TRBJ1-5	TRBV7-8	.	CASSGGGSNQPQHF	TGTGCCAGCAGCGGGGGGGGGAGCAATCAGCCCCAGCATTTT
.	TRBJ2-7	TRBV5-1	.	CASSLALVEAEGKNYEQYF	TGCGCCAGCAGCTTGGCCCTCGTAGAGGCAGAAGGGAAAAACTACGAGCAGTACTTC
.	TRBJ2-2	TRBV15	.	CATSKAQENTGELFF	TGTGCCACCAGCAAAGCTCAGGAGAACACCGGGGAGCTGTTTTTT
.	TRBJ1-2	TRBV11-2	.	CASSLGQNYGYTF	TGTGCCAGCAGCTTAGGTCAGAACTATGGCTACACCTTC
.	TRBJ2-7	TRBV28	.	CASATATREQYF	TGTGCCAGCGCGACCGCCACGAGGGAGCAGTACTTC
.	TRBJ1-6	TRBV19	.	CASSMASPNSPLHF	TGTGCCAGTAGTATGGCCAGTCCTAATTCACCCCTCCACTTT
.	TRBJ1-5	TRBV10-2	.	CASSRDSRNQPQHF	TGCGCCAGCAGTCGAGACAGTCGCAATCAGCCCCAGCATTTT
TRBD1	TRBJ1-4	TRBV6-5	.	CASSPGTGLEKLFF	TGTGCCAGCAGTCCAGGGACAGGGCTTGAAAAACTGTTTTTT
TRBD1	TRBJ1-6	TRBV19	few	CASSINRGNSPLHF	TGTGCCAGTAGTATTAACAGGGGTAATTCACCCCTCCACTTT
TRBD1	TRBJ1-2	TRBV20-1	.	CSAWDRDGYTF	TGCAGTGCTTGGGACAGGGATGGCTACACCTTC
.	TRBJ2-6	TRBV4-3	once	CASSHEIQGTLGGANVLTF	TGCGCCAGCAGCCACGAAATACAGGGGACTCTGGGGGGGGCCAACGTCCTGACTTTC
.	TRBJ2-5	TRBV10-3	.	CAISDGAGRQETQYF	TGTGCCATCAGTGACGGGGCAGGGCGGCAAGAGACCCAGTACTTC
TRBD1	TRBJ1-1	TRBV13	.	CASSGQPNTEAFF	TGTGCCAGCTCGGGACAGCCGAACACTGAAGCTTTCTTT
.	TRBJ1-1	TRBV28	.	CASSSGQNTEAFF	TGTGCCAGCAGCTCGGGACAGAACACTGAAGCTTTCTTT
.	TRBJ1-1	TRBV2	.	CASSYRLNTEAFF	TGTGCCAGCAGTTACAGACTGAACACTGAAGCTTTCTTT
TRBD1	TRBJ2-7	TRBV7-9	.	CASSRNRDRTYEQYF	TGTGCCAGCAGCCGAAACCGGGACAGAACATACGAGCAGTACTTC
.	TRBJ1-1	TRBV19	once	CASSVPLVPGSAFF	TGTGCCAGCTCCGTCCCCCTCGTCCCTGGGTCGGCTTTCTTT
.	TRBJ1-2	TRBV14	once	CASSQGQPRGGYTF	TGTGCCAGCAGCCAAGGGCAGCCACGAGGTGGCTACACCTTC
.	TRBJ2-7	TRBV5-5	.	CASSTGTATYEQYF	TGTGCCAGCAGCACCGGGACTGCAACCTACGAGCAGTACTTC